This entry lists 3 T cell receptor beta chains sequenced from one sample in a study of blood T cell repertoires in COVID-19. Method: immunoSEQ multiplex PCR; TCRdb's copy keeps in-frame clones and lacks some. The table has 76,000 or so clones, roughly 89% seen once. Sequenced input: peripheral blood. These receptor sequences come from a human donor in a cohort sampled during active COVID-19.

This clone was recorded a few times. The chain carries TRBV5-1 and TRBJ1-5; the D gene is possibly TRBD1 (6 bases). Germline assignment: CDR1 SGHRS and CDR2 YFSETQ. The CDR3 extends over 15 amino acids. Trimming removed 4 bases from V and 4 bases from J, with 15 bases in between. The CDR3 here is CASSPGTLENQPQHF. The CDR3 DNA reads as TGCGCCAGCAGCCCCGGGACACTCGAGAATCAGCCCCAGCATTTT.

The chain combines TRBV6-5 with TRBJ1-1; D gene ambiguous. Germline loops: CDR1 MNHEY, CDR2 SVGAGI. Trimming stripped 5 bases from V and 1 base from J, with 11 bases between. This CDR3 is built from 14 residues. CDR3 in amino acids: CASSTLTENTEAFF. As DNA, the CDR3 is TGTGCCAGCAGTACCCTAACAGAGAACACTGAAGCTTTCTTT.

This rearrangement joins TRBV29-1 to TRBJ2-7, with 11 bases that match TRBD1. J lost 5 bases, V lost 8 bases, and 8 bases had no gene match. Germline V gene lookup returns CDR1 SQVTM and CDR2 ANQGSEA. CDR3 length: 13 amino acids. Here the CDR3 reads CSTRGTGGHEQYF. The CDR3 region has the DNA TGCAGCACAAGGGGGACAGGGGGGCACGAGCAGTACTTC.